This T cell receptor beta chain was captured by sequencing in a study of breast tumors, draining lymph nodes, adjacent tissues. This clonotype has at least ten counts. Germline values: CDR1 SGHAT, CDR2 FQNNGV. The V gene lost 1 base and the J gene lost 9 bases, with 16 bases spanning the gap. CDR3 length: 15 amino acids. TCRdb processed the multiplex PCR reads anew with MiXCR; each CDR3 protein has one entry. The table has about 100,000 distinct CDR3 sequences, 21% seen once. Breast cancer patients provided tissue from their axillary draining lymph nodes. The sequenced sample consisted of axillary lymph node tissue. This sequence was found in a female donor with breast cancer. Some clones in this sample may be carry-over from other donors' samples. This chain links TRBV11-2 with TRBJ2-1, with D hard to call. As DNA, the CDR3 is TGTGCCAGCAGCTTAGGGATGCCCGAGCTGGGTGAGCAGTTCTTC. It specifies CASSLGMPELGEQFF.